Listed below are T cell receptor beta chains from one sample, sequenced in a study of T cells in Graves' hyperthyroidism and ophthalmopathy. TCRdb re-derived calls from the multiplex PCR reads in MiXCR, one entry per CDR3 protein. The table has hundreds of thousands of distinct CDR3 sequences, more than 11% seen once. Sequences were obtained from blood. The receptors were sampled from a woman in her thirties with Graves' hyperthyroidism. CDR3s include the opening cysteine and the closing phenylalanine or tryptophan. The D gene is left open where the match is weak. Clone size is given for some rows only: seen once, a few or many times, or a class if the clone is expanded.

TRBD1	once	TRBV20-1	TRBJ2-1	TGCAGTGCTAGCAGGGGGATGGCCTACAATGAGCAGTTCTTC	CSASRGMAYNEQFF
NA	few	TRBV18	TRBJ2-7	TGTGCCTGCGGCGGGTCTCCCTACGAGCAGTACTTC	CACGGSPYEQYF
NA	NA	TRBV19	TRBJ1-1	TGTGCCAGTAGTGGAGTTTGGGGCACTGAAGCTTTCTTT	CASSGVWGTEAFF
TRBD2	many	TRBV7-2	TRBJ2-7	TGTGCCAGCAGCTTGGGGACTAGCGACTACGAGCAGTACTTC	CASSLGTSDYEQYF
NA	few	TRBV3-1	TRBJ1-2	TGTGCCAGCAGCCAAAAGGGTAGCTATGGCTACACCTTC	CASSQKGSYGYTF
TRBD1	few	TRBV24-1	TRBJ2-5	TGTGCCACCAGTGATATGGGACAGTCGGGGACAAAGACCCAGTACTTC	CATSDMGQSGTKTQYF
NA	many	TRBV28	TRBJ1-2	TGTGCCAGCAGTTCGAGTGGCTACACCTTC	CASSSSGYTF
TRBD2	many	TRBV20-1	TRBJ2-7	TGCAGTGCTAGGGATCTAGCGGGCCTCGAGCAGTACTTC	CSARDLAGLEQYF
TRBD2	many	TRBV19	TRBJ2-1	TGTGCCAGTAGTATCATCCCAGCGGGAACCGAAAATGAGCAGTTCTTC	CASSIIPAGTENEQFF
TRBD2	few	TRBV20-1	TRBJ2-5	TGCAGTGCTAGAGATTTTTATCTCGCGGGAGTGGAGACCCAGTACTTC	CSARDFYLAGVETQYF
TRBD2	few	TRBV12-3/TRBV12-4	TRBJ2-6	TGTGCCAGCAGTTTAGTTTCGGGGGGACGCTCTGGGGCCAACGTCCTGACTTTC	CASSLVSGGRSGANVLTF
TRBD1	NA	TRBV18	TRBJ1-5	TGTGCCAGCTCACCCCTGGCCGGACAGGTTAGCAATCAGCCCCAGCATTTT	CASSPLAGQVSNQPQHF
NA	few	TRBV10-3	TRBJ1-2	TGTGCCATCAGCAACCTCGGACAAGGGAATGGCGGCTACACCTTC	CAISNLGQGNGGYTF
NA	few	TRBV25-1	TRBJ1-5	TGTGCCAGCATGGGGGAAGGTCAGCCCCAGCATTTT	CASMGEGQPQHF
TRBD1	few	TRBV30	TRBJ1-6	TGTGCCTGGAGTGTCGACAGGGCCTCACCCCTCCACTTT	CAWSVDRASPLHF
TRBD1	many	TRBV11-3	TRBJ2-7	TGTGCCAGCAGCCTCGGGACAGGGGCCCTATACGAGCAGTACTTC	CASSLGTGALYEQYF